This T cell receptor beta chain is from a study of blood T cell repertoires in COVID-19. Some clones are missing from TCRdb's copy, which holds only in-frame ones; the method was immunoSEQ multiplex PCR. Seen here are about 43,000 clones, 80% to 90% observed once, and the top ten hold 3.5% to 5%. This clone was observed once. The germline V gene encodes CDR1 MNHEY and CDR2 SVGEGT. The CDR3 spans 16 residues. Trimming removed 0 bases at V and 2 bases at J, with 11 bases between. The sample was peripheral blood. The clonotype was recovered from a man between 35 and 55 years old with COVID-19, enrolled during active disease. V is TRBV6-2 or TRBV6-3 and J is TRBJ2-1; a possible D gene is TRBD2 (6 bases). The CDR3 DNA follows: TGTGCCAGCAGTTACTCGAGCCCGGGGGCCTACAATGAGCAGTTCTTC. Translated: CASSYSSPGAYNEQFF.